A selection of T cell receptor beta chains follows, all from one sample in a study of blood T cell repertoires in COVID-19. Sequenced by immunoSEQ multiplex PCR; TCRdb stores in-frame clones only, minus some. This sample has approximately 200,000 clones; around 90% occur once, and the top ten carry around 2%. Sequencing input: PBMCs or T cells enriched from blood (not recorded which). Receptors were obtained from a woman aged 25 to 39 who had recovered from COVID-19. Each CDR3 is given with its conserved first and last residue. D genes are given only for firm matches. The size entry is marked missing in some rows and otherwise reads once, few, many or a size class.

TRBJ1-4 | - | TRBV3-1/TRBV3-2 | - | TGTGCCAGCAGCCAAGACAGAAATGAAAAACTGTTTTTT | CASSQDRNEKLFF
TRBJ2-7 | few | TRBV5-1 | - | TGCGCCAGCAGCTTGAGGCAGGGGGAGGCCGAGCAGTACTTC | CASSLRQGEAEQYF
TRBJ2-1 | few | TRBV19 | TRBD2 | TGTGCCAGTAGTAAAGCCGGGACTAGCGGTCCCTACAATGAGCAGTTCTTC | CASSKAGTSGPYNEQFF
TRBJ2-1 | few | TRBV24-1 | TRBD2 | TGTGCCACCAGCCCGGGACTAGCGGGCAAGTCACGGAATGAGCAGTTCTTC | CATSPGLAGKSRNEQFF
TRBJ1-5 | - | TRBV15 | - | TGTGCCACCAGCGATAGTCGAGGTTCCACCAACTACCTTAGCAATCAGCCCCAGCATTTT | CATSDSRGSTNYLSNQPQHF
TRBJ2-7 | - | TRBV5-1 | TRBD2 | TGCGCCAGCAGCTGGACTAGCGAGATCTACGAGCAGTACTTC | CASSWTSEIYEQYF
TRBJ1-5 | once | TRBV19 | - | TGTGCCAGTAATGCCAGGGGCCCGCAGCCCCAGCATTTT | CASNARGPQPQHF
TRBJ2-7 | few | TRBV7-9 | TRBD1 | TGTGCCAGCAGCACACAGGGGGCGCGCGAGCAGTACTTC | CASSTQGAREQYF
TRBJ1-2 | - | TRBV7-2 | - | TGTGCCAGCAGCTTAAAAGGCGATCAGGGGGGCTACACCTTC | CASSLKGDQGGYTF
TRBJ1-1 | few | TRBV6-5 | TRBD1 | TGTGCCAGCAGTTACGACAGGGCCGATCGCGACTTT | CASSYDRADRDF
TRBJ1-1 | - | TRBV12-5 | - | TGTGCTAGTGGTTTGGTAGGGGGAGGGGCCCGGAACACTGAAGCTTTCTTT | CASGLVGGGARNTEAFF
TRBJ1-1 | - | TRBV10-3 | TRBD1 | TGTGCCATCAGTGAGTCGCCAGGGGGCACTGAAGCTTTCTTT | CAISESPGGTEAFF
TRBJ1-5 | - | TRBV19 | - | TGTGCCAGTAGTATGAGGCGGGCAGCCGATCAGCCCCAGCATTTT | CASSMRRAADQPQHF
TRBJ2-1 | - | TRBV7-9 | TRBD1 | TGTGCCAGCAGCTTACCCGGGACAGCTTACAATGAGCAGTTCTTC | CASSLPGTAYNEQFF
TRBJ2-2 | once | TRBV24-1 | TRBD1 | TGTGCCACCAGTGATAAGGGACAGGGAGTGTCCGGGGAGCTGTTTTTT | CATSDKGQGVSGELFF
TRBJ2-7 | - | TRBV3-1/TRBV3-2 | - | TGTGCCAGCAGCGCCCAAAACGGGAAGCAGTACTTC | CASSAQNGKQYF
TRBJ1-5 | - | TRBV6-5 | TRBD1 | TGTGCCAGCAGCCTCAGTAGACAGGGTAATCAGCCCCAGCATTTT | CASSLSRQGNQPQHF
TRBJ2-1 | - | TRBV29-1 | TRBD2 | TGCAGCGTCGGGGGCGGGGGGAGTGGCAATGAGCAGTTCTTC | CSVGGGGSGNEQFF
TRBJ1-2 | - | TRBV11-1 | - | TGTGCCAGCAGTTGGAGCGGGGGCGCGCTAGGCTTC | CASSWSGGALGF
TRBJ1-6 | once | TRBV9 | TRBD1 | TGTGCCAGCAGCGTAGTGGACAGGGATAATTCACCCCTCCACTTT | CASSVVDRDNSPLHF
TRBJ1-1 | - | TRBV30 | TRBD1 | TGTGCCTGGAGTGCCCACGGACAGGGGGCTGCTGAAGCTTTCTTT | CAWSAHGQGAAEAFF
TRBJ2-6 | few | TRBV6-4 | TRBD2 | TGTGCCAGCAGTGAAGCGGGGGGTGGGGCCAACGTCCTGACTTTC | CASSEAGGGANVLTF
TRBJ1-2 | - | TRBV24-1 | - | TGTGCCACCAGTGGCCGGGGGGGCTACACCTTC | CATSGRGGYTF
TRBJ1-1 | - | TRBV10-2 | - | TGCGCCAGCAGTCCCAGGGTGGGTCCTGAAGCTTTCTTT | CASSPRVGPEAFF
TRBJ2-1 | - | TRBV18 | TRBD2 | TGTGCCAGCTCACCGGGACTAGCGGCGTACAATGAGCAGTTCTTC | CASSPGLAAYNEQFF
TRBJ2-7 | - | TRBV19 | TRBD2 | TGTGCCAGTAGTATGGGAGGGGCCTACGAGCAGTACTTC | CASSMGGAYEQYF
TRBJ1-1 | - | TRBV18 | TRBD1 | TGTGCCAGCTCACAGGGGGCGGGAAACACTGAAGCTTTCTTT | CASSQGAGNTEAFF
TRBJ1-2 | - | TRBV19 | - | TGTGCCAGTAGTATACGGGGGGCAGACTATGGCTACACCTTC | CASSIRGADYGYTF
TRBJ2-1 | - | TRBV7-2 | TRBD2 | TGTGCCAGCAGGCTGACCGGGACTAGCGGCAATGAGCAGTTCTTC | CASRLTGTSGNEQFF
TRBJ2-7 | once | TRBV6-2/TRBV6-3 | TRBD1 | TGTGCCAGCAGCTTGGACAGGTTGTGGCCCTACGAGCAGTACTTC | CASSLDRLWPYEQYF
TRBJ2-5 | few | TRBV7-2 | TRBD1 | TGTGCCAGCAGCTTAGAAGGACAGGGGGCGCGAATGGGAGAGGAGACCCAGTACTTC | CASSLEGQGARMGEETQYF
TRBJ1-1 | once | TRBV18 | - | TGTGCCAGCTCACGACAGAACACTGAAGCTTTCTTT | CASSRQNTEAFF
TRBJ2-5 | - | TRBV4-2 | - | TGTGCCAGCAGCCAAGCCGGGACACCTCAAGAGACCCAGTACTTC | CASSQAGTPQETQYF
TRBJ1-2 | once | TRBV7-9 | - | TGTGCCAGCAGCACGGACACGTACTACACCTTC | CASSTDTYYTF
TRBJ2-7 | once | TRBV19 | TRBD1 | TGTGCCAGTAGTATCGGACAGGGGGCGGACGAGCAGTACTTC | CASSIGQGADEQYF
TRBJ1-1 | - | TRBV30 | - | TGTGCCTGGACAGCTGAGAGGGTGAACACTGAAGCTTTCTTT | CAWTAERVNTEAFF
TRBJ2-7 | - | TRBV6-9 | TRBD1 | TGTGCCAGCAGTCGACAGGGGGGGTCCTACGAGCAGTACTTC | CASSRQGGSYEQYF
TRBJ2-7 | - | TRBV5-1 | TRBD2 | TGCGCCAGCAGCATCTACCCAGCGGGAGGGCCGGGCGAGCAGTACTTC | CASSIYPAGGPGEQYF
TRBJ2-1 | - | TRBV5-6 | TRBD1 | TGTGCCAGCAGCTTCGGGACAGAGCCGAACAATGAGCAGTTCTTC | CASSFGTEPNNEQFF
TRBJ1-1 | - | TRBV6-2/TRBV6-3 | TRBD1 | TGTGCCAGCAGTTACGAAACAGGGGCAGTGGGGAACACTGAAGCTTTCTTT | CASSYETGAVGNTEAFF
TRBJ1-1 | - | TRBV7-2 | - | TGTGCCAGCAGCTTAGAAGGGCTGGGGAGCACTGAAGCTTTCTTT | CASSLEGLGSTEAFF
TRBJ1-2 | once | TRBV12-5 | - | TGTGCTAGTGGTTTGGTCCAGGGTTATGGCTACACCTTC | CASGLVQGYGYTF
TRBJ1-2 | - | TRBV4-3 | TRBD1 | TGCGCCAGCAGCCAAGAGGGTCAGGGGGAGATCTTC | CASSQEGQGEIF
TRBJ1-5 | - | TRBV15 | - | TGTGCCACCAGCAGAGATGCAGGGCTAAGCAATCAGCCCCAGCATTTT | CATSRDAGLSNQPQHF
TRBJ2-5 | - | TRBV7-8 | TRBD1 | TGTGCCAGCAGCTCGACAGGGGGTTGGCAAGAGACCCAGTACTTC | CASSSTGGWQETQYF